The rows below give T cell receptor beta chains drawn from one sample of a study of shared clonotypes between healthy human individuals. Assay: immunoSEQ multiplex PCR; the TCRdb copy retains only in-frame clones and omits some. Of about 2.3 million clones listed, just over 90% were seen once; the top ten hold about 0.39%. Sample: naive CD4+ T cells from PBMCs. The receptors were sampled from a man between 18 and 29 years old in good health. Some clones in this sample may be carry-over from other donors' samples. The CDR3 runs from the conserved cysteine through the conserved F or W. The D gene is left open where the match is weak. Not all rows give a size; the values are once, few, many and, for expanded clones, a class.

clone size	D gene	V gene	J gene	CDR3 protein	CDR3 DNA
NA	TRBD1	TRBV28	TRBJ2-5	CASSSGTGARETQYF	TGTGCCAGCAGTTCCGGAACAGGGGCTCGGGAGACCCAGTACTTC
NA	NA	TRBV28	TRBJ2-7	CASSSRTFEQYF	TGTGCCAGCAGTTCACGGACATTCGAGCAGTACTTC
NA	NA	TRBV15	TRBJ1-2	CATSPGVTGGYTF	TGTGCCACCAGCCCTGGGGTCACGGGCGGCTACACCTTC
NA	TRBD2	TRBV11-2	TRBJ2-7	CASSRTSGLYEQYF	TGTGCCAGCAGCAGGACTAGCGGGTTGTACGAGCAGTACTTC
NA	NA	TRBV5-1	TRBJ2-1	CASSTSRDYNEQFF	TGCGCCAGCAGCACTTCCCGGGACTACAATGAGCAGTTCTTC
NA	NA	TRBV23-1	TRBJ1-4	CASSQNFPGEDEKLFF	TGCGCCAGCAGTCAAAATTTTCCGGGCGAAGATGAAAAACTGTTTTTT
NA	NA	TRBV28	TRBJ1-4	CASSPSRVAPVSEKLFF	TGTGCCAGCAGTCCGAGCAGGGTCGCTCCCGTTAGTGAAAAACTGTTTTTT
NA	NA	TRBV7-9	TRBJ1-5	CASSLATGTPGPQHF	TGTGCCAGCAGCTTAGCTACCGGGACCCCCGGGCCCCAGCATTTT
NA	NA	TRBV7-8	TRBJ1-5	CASSLYYVGTPYQPQHF	TGTGCCAGCAGCCTGTATTATGTAGGAACTCCTTATCAGCCCCAGCATTTT
NA	NA	TRBV2	TRBJ2-7	CASRLGSYEQYF	TGTGCCAGCAGGTTAGGATCCTACGAGCAGTACTTC
NA	TRBD1	TRBV27	TRBJ2-7	CASSRTGHSYEQYF	TGTGCCAGCAGTCGGACAGGCCACTCCTACGAGCAGTACTTC
NA	NA	TRBV27	TRBJ2-7	CASRWGGPEPYEQYF	TGTGCCAGCAGGTGGGGAGGTCCCGAGCCTTACGAGCAGTACTTC
NA	NA	TRBV28	TRBJ1-2	CASRTHSFGYGYTF	TGTGCCAGCAGAACTCACAGTTTTGGCTATGGCTACACCTTC
NA	TRBD1	TRBV5-4	TRBJ1-1	CASCRDRDTEAFF	TGTGCCAGCTGCAGGGACAGGGACACTGAAGCTTTCTTT
once	TRBD1	TRBV28	TRBJ1-5	CASSPTGVQPQHF	TGTGCCAGCAGCCCGACAGGGGTTCAGCCCCAGCATTTT
NA	NA	TRBV28	TRBJ1-4	CASSYPTNEKLFF	TGTGCCAGCAGTTACCCAACTAATGAAAAACTGTTTTTT
NA	TRBD1	TRBV19	TRBJ2-7	CASSRRQGAYEQYF	TGTGCCAGTAGCCGACGACAGGGGGCCTACGAGCAGTACTTC
NA	NA	TRBV7-9	TRBJ2-7	CASSLVPGEGSEQYF	TGTGCCAGCAGCTTAGTTCCGGGAGAAGGTTCCGAGCAGTACTTC
NA	NA	TRBV2	TRBJ2-7	CASSGRRNSYSYEQYF	TGTGCCAGCAGTGGACGCAGGAACTCATACTCCTACGAGCAGTACTTC
NA	NA	TRBV10-3	TRBJ2-5	CATGATSQETQYF	TGTGCCACAGGGGCGACTTCCCAAGAGACCCAGTACTTC
NA	NA	TRBV18	TRBJ1-4	CASSPLGGTNEKLFF	TGTGCCAGCTCACCCCTGGGGGGAACTAATGAAAAACTGTTTTTT
NA	TRBD1	TRBV14	TRBJ2-1	CASSPRQGQAYNEQFF	TGTGCCAGCAGCCCACGACAGGGGCAGGCCTACAATGAGCAGTTCTTC
NA	TRBD2	TRBV14	TRBJ2-3	CASSQDRAGAGADTQYF	TGTGCCAGCAGCCAAGATCGAGCGGGAGCTGGCGCAGATACGCAGTATTTT
NA	TRBD2	TRBV6-1	TRBJ2-7	CASSGPYGTSGNVRSYEQYF	TGTGCCAGCAGTGGCCCATACGGGACTAGCGGGAATGTACGCTCCTACGAGCAGTACTTC
NA	NA	TRBV15	TRBJ2-7	CATSRGRIYSYEQYF	TGTGCCACCAGCAGAGGGAGGATCTATAGCTACGAGCAGTACTTC
NA	NA	TRBV30	TRBJ1-5	CAWSKGPNQPQHF	TGTGCCTGGAGTAAGGGGCCAAATCAGCCCCAGCATTTT
NA	NA	TRBV19	TRBJ2-2	CASSYIWNGELFF	TGTGCCAGTTCTTATATTTGGAACGGGGAGCTGTTTTTT
once	TRBD2	TRBV7-2	TRBJ2-7	CASSLGLASLGAYEQYF	TGTGCCAGCAGCTTAGGACTAGCAAGCCTTGGGGCCTACGAGCAGTACTTC
NA	NA	TRBV6-5	TRBJ1-5	CASSYSVSQPQHF	TGTGCCAGCAGTTACTCGGTTAGTCAGCCCCAGCATTTT
few	NA	TRBV29-1	TRBJ1-1	CSVGFRLKDTEAFF	TGCAGCGTCGGTTTTAGACTGAAGGACACTGAAGCTTTCTTT
NA	NA	TRBV14	TRBJ2-7	CASSQASRAAYEQYF	TGTGCCAGCAGCCAAGCAAGCAGGGCAGCCTACGAGCAGTACTTC
NA	NA	TRBV9	TRBJ1-3	CASSFRQDPGNTIYF	TGTGCCAGCAGCTTTAGACAGGACCCTGGAAACACCATATATTTT
NA	NA	TRBV30	TRBJ1-2	CAWSEEAAGVAVSF	TGTGCCTGGAGTGAGGAGGCAGCCGGGGTAGCTGTGTCCTTC
once	NA	TRBV5-1	TRBJ2-1	CASSTGPYNEQFF	TGCGCCAGCAGCACCGGACCTTACAATGAGCAGTTCTTC
NA	NA	TRBV10-1	TRBJ2-1	CASSAPGLGGNEQFF	TGCGCCAGCAGTGCACCAGGGCTGGGGGGCAATGAGCAGTTCTTC
NA	TRBD2	TRBV10-1	TRBJ2-2	CASSPGGGAGTGELFF	TGCGCCAGCTCACCCGGGGGGGGCGCCGGCACCGGGGAGCTGTTTTTT
NA	TRBD1	TRBV7-8	TRBJ2-3	CASSPGTGVLITDTQYF	TGTGCCAGCAGCCCGGGGACAGGGGTATTGATCACAGATACGCAGTATTTT
NA	NA	TRBV5-1	TRBJ2-5	CASSKTAKETQYF	TGCGCCAGCAGTAAGACAGCCAAAGAGACCCAGTACTTC
NA	NA	TRBV21-1	TRBJ1-2	CASSKVGQERANYGYTF	TGTGCCAGCAGCAAAGTCGGACAGGAGAGGGCCAACTATGGCTACACCTTC
NA	NA	TRBV5-8	TRBJ2-6	CASSRRTLWANVLTF	TGTGCCAGCAGCCGACGGACCTTATGGGCCAACGTCCTGACTTTC
NA	TRBD1	TRBV5-1	TRBJ1-2	CASSLGTGGVGYTF	TGCGCCAGCAGCTTGGGGACAGGGGGCGTCGGCTACACCTTC
NA	TRBD2	TRBV5-1	TRBJ2-1	CASSPGTSGAYNEQFF	TGCGCCAGCAGCCCTGGGACTAGCGGCGCTTACAATGAGCAGTTCTTC
NA	TRBD2	TRBV30	TRBJ2-1	CAWSSGIYNEQFF	TGTGCCTGGAGTAGCGGGATCTACAATGAGCAGTTCTTC
NA	NA	TRBV7-8	TRBJ2-7	CASSFWVDEQYF	TGTGCCAGCAGCTTCTGGGTGGACGAGCAGTACTTC
NA	TRBD1	TRBV28	TRBJ1-5	CASTLGGGGNQPQHF	TGTGCCAGCACCCTGGGAGGGGGCGGCAATCAGCCCCAGCATTTT
once	NA	TRBV7-8	TRBJ1-2	CASSTDTNYGYTF	TGTGCCAGCAGCACAGACACAAACTATGGCTACACCTTC
once	TRBD1	TRBV2	TRBJ2-2	CASSQQGTGELFF	TGTGCCAGCAGCCAACAGGGGACCGGGGAGCTGTTTTTT
NA	TRBD1	TRBV5-4	TRBJ2-7	CASSEGQSKAYEQYF	TGTGCCAGCAGCGAGGGACAGAGCAAGGCCTACGAGCAGTACTTC
NA	NA	TRBV25-1	TRBJ2-5	CASSASAFQETQYF	TGTGCCAGCAGTGCCTCGGCCTTCCAAGAGACCCAGTACTTC
once	TRBD1	TRBV5-1	TRBJ1-2	CASSLVTGGGYGYTF	TGCGCCAGCAGCTTGGTGACAGGGGGCGGCTATGGCTACACCTTC
NA	NA	TRBV18	TRBJ2-5	CASSPISPPGEEETQYF	TGTGCCAGCTCACCAATTAGTCCACCAGGGGAGGAAGAGACCCAGTACTTC
NA	NA	TRBV7-3	TRBJ2-1	CASSLKVTRSYNEQFF	TGTGCCAGCAGCTTAAAGGTAACACGCTCCTACAATGAGCAGTTCTTC
NA	TRBD2	TRBV11-2	TRBJ2-1	CASSLVGSGRAYNEQFF	TGTGCCAGCAGCTTAGTAGGGAGCGGGAGGGCCTACAATGAGCAGTTCTTC
NA	NA	TRBV7-2	TRBJ1-5	CASSFGTRNQPQHF	TGTGCCAGCAGCTTTGGGACACGCAATCAGCCCCAGCATTTT
once	NA	TRBV28	TRBJ1-1	CASGLPGTEAFF	TGTGCCAGCGGCCTACCTGGTACTGAAGCTTTCTTT
NA	TRBD2	TRBV4-1	TRBJ2-2	CASSRFSGRLDTGELFF	TGCGCCAGCAGCCGGTTCAGCGGGAGATTGGACACCGGGGAGCTGTTTTTT
few	TRBD1	TRBV29-1	TRBJ1-2	CSVLDRHLGYTF	TGCAGCGTATTGGACAGGCACCTTGGCTACACCTTC
NA	TRBD1	TRBV19	TRBJ2-4	CASSDRGLAKNIQYF	TGTGCCAGTAGTGACAGGGGACTAGCCAAAAACATTCAGTACTTC
NA	NA	TRBV5-1	TRBJ1-2	CASSPTTLRQGYTF	TGCGCCAGCAGCCCCACGACCCTCCGGCAGGGCTACACCTTC